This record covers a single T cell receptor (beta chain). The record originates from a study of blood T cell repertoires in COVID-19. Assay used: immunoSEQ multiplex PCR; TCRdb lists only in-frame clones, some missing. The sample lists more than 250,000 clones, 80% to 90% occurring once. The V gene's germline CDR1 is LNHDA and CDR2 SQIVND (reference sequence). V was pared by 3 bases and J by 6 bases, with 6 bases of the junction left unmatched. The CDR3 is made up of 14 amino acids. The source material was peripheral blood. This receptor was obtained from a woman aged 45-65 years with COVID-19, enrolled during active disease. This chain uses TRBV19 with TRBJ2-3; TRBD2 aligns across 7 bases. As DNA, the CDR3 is TGTGCCAGTAGTATGGCCTGGGGGGGGGATACGCAGTATTTT. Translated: CASSMAWGGDTQYF.